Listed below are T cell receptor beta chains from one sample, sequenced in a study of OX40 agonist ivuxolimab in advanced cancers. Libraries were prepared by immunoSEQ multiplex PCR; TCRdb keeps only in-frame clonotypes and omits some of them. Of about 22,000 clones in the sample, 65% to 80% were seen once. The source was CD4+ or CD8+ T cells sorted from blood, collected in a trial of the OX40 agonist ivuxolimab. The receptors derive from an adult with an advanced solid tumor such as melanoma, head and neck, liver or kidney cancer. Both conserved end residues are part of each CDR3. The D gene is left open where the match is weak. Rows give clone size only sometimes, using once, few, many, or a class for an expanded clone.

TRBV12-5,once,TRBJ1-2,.,CASGLGFYGGYTF,TGTGCTAGTGGTTTGGGGTTCTACGGTGGCTACACCTTC
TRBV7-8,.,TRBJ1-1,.,CASSLDPTGWVPEAFF,TGTGCCAGCAGCTTAGATCCGACAGGATGGGTCCCTGAAGCTTTCTTT
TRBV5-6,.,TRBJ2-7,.,CASSLGLIAYEQYF,TGTGCCAGCAGCTTGGGCTTGATTGCCTACGAGCAGTACTTC
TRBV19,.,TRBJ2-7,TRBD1,CASSPGTASYEQYF,TGTGCCAGTAGTCCCGGGACAGCTTCCTACGAGCAGTACTTC
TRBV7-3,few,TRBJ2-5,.,CASSQGLWETQYF,TGTGCCAGCAGCCAGGGACTTTGGGAGACCCAGTACTTC
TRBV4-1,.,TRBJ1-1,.,CASSQAMSHTEAFF,TGCGCCAGCAGCCAAGCGATGTCCCACACTGAAGCTTTCTTT
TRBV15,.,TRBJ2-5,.,CATSGYGEETQYF,TGTGCCACCAGCGGGTACGGAGAAGAGACCCAGTACTTC
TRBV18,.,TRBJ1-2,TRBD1,CASSPPTGAYGYTF,TGTGCCAGCTCACCACCGACAGGGGCCTATGGCTACACCTTC
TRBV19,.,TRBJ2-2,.,CASSGRGFGELFF,TGTGCTTCTTCTGGCCGGGGGTTCGGGGAGCTGTTTTTT
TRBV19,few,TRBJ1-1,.,CASSIGSIEAFF,TGTGCCAGTAGTATAGGCAGCATTGAAGCTTTCTTT
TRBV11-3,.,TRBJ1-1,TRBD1,CASSSQGDETEAFF,TGTGCCAGCAGCTCCCAGGGGGACGAGACTGAAGCTTTCTTT
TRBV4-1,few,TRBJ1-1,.,CASSPKPETEAFF,TGCGCCAGCAGCCCCAAGCCTGAGACTGAAGCTTTCTTT
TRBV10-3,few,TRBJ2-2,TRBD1,CAIGGTTGGGTGELFF,TGTGCCATCGGGGGAACGACAGGGGGCGGGACCGGGGAGCTGTTTTTT
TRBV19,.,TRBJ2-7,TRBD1,CASSIVFRDRDYEQYF,TGTGCCAGTAGTATAGTGTTCCGGGACAGGGACTACGAGCAGTACTTC
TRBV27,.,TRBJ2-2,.,CASSLGPDTGELFF,TGTGCCAGCAGCCTAGGACCGGACACCGGGGAGCTGTTTTTT
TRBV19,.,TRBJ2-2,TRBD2,CASSRLAGENIWTGELFF,TGTGCCAGTAGTAGATTAGCGGGGGAGAACATCTGGACCGGGGAGCTGTTTTTT
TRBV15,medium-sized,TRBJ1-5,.,CATSREREENQPQHF,TGTGCCACCAGCAGAGAGAGGGAAGAGAATCAGCCCCAGCATTTT
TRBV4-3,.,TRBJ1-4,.,CASSQEAGGFPNEKLFF,TGCGCCAGCAGCCAGGAAGCAGGCGGTTTCCCTAATGAAAAACTGTTTTTT
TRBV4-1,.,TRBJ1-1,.,CASSQDTEAFF,TGCGCCAGCAGCCAAGACACTGAAGCTTTCTTT
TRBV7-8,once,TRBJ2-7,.,CASSQVVGGSYEQYF,TGTGCCAGCAGCCAAGTGGTCGGGGGCTCCTACGAGCAGTACTTC
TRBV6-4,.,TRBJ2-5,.,CASSDSETQYF,TGTGCCAGCAGTGACTCTGAGACCCAGTACTTC
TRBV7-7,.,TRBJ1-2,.,CASSLGGRDGYTF,TGTGCCAGCAGCTTAGGAGGGAGGGATGGCTACACCTTC
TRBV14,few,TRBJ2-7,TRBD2,CASSLLAGNEQYF,TGTGCCAGCAGCCTTCTAGCGGGGAACGAGCAGTACTTC
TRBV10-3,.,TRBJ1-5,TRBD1,CAISDTGGNQPQHF,TGTGCCATCAGTGATACAGGGGGAAATCAGCCCCAGCATTTT
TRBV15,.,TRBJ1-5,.,CATSPRGVNQPQHF,TGTGCCACCAGCCCCCGGGGGGTGAATCAGCCCCAGCATTTT
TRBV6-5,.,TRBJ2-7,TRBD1,CASATGEAYEQYF,TGTGCCAGCGCGACAGGGGAGGCCTACGAGCAGTACTTC
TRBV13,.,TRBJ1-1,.,CASSSRHRDAFF,TGTGCCAGCAGCTCGAGACACAGGGATGCTTTCTTT
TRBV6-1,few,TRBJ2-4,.,CASSEAAGADIQYF,TGTGCCAGCAGTGAAGCGGCAGGGGCGGACATTCAGTACTTC
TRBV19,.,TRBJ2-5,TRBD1,CASSIANGQGVSHQETQYF,TGTGCCAGTAGTATAGCCAACGGACAGGGGGTATCCCACCAAGAGACCCAGTACTTC
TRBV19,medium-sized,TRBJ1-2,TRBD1,CASSTGTGYGYTF,TGTGCCAGTAGTACCGGGACAGGGTATGGCTACACCTTC
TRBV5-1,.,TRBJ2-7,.,CASSIHESSYEQYF,TGCGCCAGCAGTATTCACGAAAGCTCCTACGAGCAGTACTTC
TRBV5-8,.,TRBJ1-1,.,CASSLLTDEAFF,TGTGCCAGCAGCTTGCTGACAGATGAAGCTTTCTTT
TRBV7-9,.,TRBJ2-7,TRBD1,CASSDSGTGSYEQYF,TGTGCCAGCAGCGACTCCGGGACAGGGAGCTACGAGCAGTACTTC
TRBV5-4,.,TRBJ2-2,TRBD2,CASSFGSGGLDITGELFF,TGTGCCAGCAGCTTTGGCAGCGGGGGACTCGATATCACCGGGGAGCTGTTTTTT
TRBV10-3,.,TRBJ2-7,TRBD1,CAISGDSRDEQYF,TGTGCCATCAGTGGGGACAGTAGGGACGAGCAGTACTTC
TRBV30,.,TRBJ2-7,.,CAWSVLGLQTYEQYF,TGTGCCTGGAGTGTCTTGGGGCTCCAAACCTACGAGCAGTACTTC
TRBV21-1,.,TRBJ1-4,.,CASSKGGGRFF,TGTGCCAGCAGCAAAGGAGGGGGGAGGTTTTTT
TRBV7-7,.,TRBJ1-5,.,CASSLDSSSSNQPQHF,TGTGCCAGCAGCCTAGACTCATCTTCGAGTAATCAGCCCCAGCATTTT
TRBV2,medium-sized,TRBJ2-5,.,CASRGFGPNRSPQETQYF,TGTGCCAGCAGGGGATTTGGGCCCAACCGCAGCCCCCAAGAGACCCAGTACTTC
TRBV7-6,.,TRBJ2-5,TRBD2,CASSFLRLAGGQETQYF,TGTGCCAGCAGCTTTTTGAGGCTAGCGGGGGGGCAAGAGACCCAGTACTTC
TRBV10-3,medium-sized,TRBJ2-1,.,CAISGSGPPNEQFF,TGTGCCATCAGTGGCTCGGGCCCTCCCAATGAGCAGTTCTTC
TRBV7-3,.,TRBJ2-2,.,CASSPGEHTGELFF,TGTGCCAGCAGCCCGGGGGAACACACCGGGGAGCTGTTTTTT
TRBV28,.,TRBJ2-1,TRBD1,CASSLVGTGANEQFF,TGTGCCAGCAGTTTGGTCGGGACAGGGGCCAATGAGCAGTTCTTC
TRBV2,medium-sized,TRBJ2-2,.,CASSEEIDGNPGELFF,TGTGCCAGCAGTGAAGAGATTGATGGGAATCCCGGGGAGCTGTTTTTT
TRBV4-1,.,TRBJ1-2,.,CASSQDPADNYGYTF,TGCGCCAGCAGCCAAGATCCGGCGGATAACTATGGCTACACCTTC
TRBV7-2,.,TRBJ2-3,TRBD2,CASSLEGLAGGHTQYF,TGTGCCAGCAGCTTGGAGGGGCTAGCGGGGGGACATACGCAGTATTTT
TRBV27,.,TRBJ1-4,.,CASSLVDSVNEKLFF,TGTGCCAGCAGTTTAGTGGACAGTGTTAATGAAAAACTGTTTTTT
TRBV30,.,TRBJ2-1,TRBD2,CAWTTSTSGGYNEQFF,TGTGCCTGGACTACCTCGACTAGCGGGGGATACAATGAGCAGTTCTTC
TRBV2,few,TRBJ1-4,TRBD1,CASSDRVTNEKLFF,TGTGCCAGCAGCGACAGGGTAACTAATGAAAAACTGTTTTTT
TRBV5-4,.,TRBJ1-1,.,CASSFGGGTEAFF,TGTGCCAGCAGCTTCGGGGGGGGGACTGAAGCTTTCTTT
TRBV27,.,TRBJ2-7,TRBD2,CASSLFGTSGGAPVYEQYF,TGTGCCAGCAGTTTATTTGGGACTAGCGGGGGGGCACCGGTCTACGAGCAGTACTTC
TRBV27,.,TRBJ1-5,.,CASSLSRGLSNQPQHF,TGTGCCAGCAGTTTATCGAGGGGGTTGAGCAATCAGCCCCAGCATTTT
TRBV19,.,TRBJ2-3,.,CASSILRSTDTQYF,TGTGCCAGTAGTATTTTACGAAGCACAGATACGCAGTATTTT
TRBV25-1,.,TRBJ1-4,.,CASRSQGEKLFF,TGTGCCAGCAGGTCACAGGGTGAAAAACTGTTTTTT
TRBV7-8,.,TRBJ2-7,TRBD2,CASSLAGGGYEQYF,TGTGCCAGCAGCTTAGCAGGCGGGGGATACGAGCAGTACTTC
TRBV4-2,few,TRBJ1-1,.,CASSHSGGDEAFF,TGTGCCAGCAGCCACTCGGGGGGGGATGAAGCTTTCTTT
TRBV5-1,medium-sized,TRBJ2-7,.,CASSLGPEQYF,TGCGCCAGCAGCTTGGGTCCCGAGCAGTACTTC
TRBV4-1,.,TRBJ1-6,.,CASSQDPAGAYSPLHF,TGCGCCAGCAGCCAAGATCCGGCTGGCGCCTATTCACCCCTCCACTTT
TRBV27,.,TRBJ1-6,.,CASHRGSSYNSPLHF,TGTGCCAGCCATAGGGGGAGCTCCTATAATTCACCCCTCCACTTT
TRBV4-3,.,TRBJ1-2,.,CASSQDRSFTNYGYTF,TGCGCCAGCAGCCAAGATCGCAGTTTTACTAACTATGGCTACACCTTC